Following are 26 T cell receptor beta chains from one sample sequenced in a study of shared clonotypes between healthy human individuals. Sequencing used immunoSEQ multiplex PCR; TCRdb keeps in-frame clones, though not all of them. The sample contains 100,000 to 120,000 clones, roughly 70% of which appear only once. Sample: memory CD8+ T cells sorted from blood. Subset indicated: CD45RO+ cells pooled with CCR7-negative TemRA cells. These receptors came from a woman in her twenties or thirties in good health.

This clone was picked up a small number of times. The genes are TRBV28 and TRBJ1-2, with a weak D call TRBD1 (5 bases). Germline loops: CDR1 MDHEN, CDR2 SYDVKM. There are 11 residues in the CDR3. V was trimmed by 8 bases and J by 2 bases, leaving 6 bases between them. CDR3 coding DNA: TGTGCCAGCGGACACAACTATGGCTACACCTTC. It translates to CASGHNYGYTF.

The V call is TRBV11-2, the J call TRBJ2-2; perhaps D is TRBD1 or TRBD2 (5 bases each). The germline V and J ends were trimmed by 5 bases and 0 bases, with 13 bases remaining between them. Germline V gives CDR1 SGHAT, CDR2 FQNNGV. The length of the CDR3 is 16 residues. The CDR3 DNA reads TGTGCCAGCAGCGTCCTCGGGGCCACGAACACCGGGGAGCTGTTTTTT. Translation: CASSVLGATNTGELFF.

The chain couples TRBV20-1 to TRBJ2-7; D perhaps matches TRBD1 (5 bases). The length of the CDR3 is 11 residues. V shed 6 bases and J shed 3 bases, with 9 bases lying between them. Germline V gene data show CDR1 as DFQATT and CDR2 as SNEGSKA (reference sequence). For the CDR3, the DNA is TGCAGTGCCCACGACAGCTACGAGCAGTACTTC. Translating it yields CSAHDSYEQYF.

This chain connects TRBV2 to TRBJ2-7; 12 bases match TRBD2. The CDR3 runs to 15 residues. CDR1 and CDR2 from the germline V gene are SNHLY and FYNNEI. After removal of 3 bases from V and 1 base from J, the junction contained 1 base not matched to a gene. Here the CDR3 reads CASSDGTSGSYEQYF. CDR3 DNA: TGTGCCAGCAGTGACGGGACTAGCGGGTCCTACGAGCAGTACTTC.

The V and J genes are TRBV28 and TRBJ2-3; 11 bases map to TRBD2. V shed 2 bases and J 1 base; nucleotides not matched to a gene: 11. This CDR3 has 19 amino acids. CDR1 is MDHEN and CDR2 is SYDVKM in the germline V gene. DNA of the CDR3: TGTGCCAGCAGTTTACTCCTCACTAGCGGGAGAGTGGGCACAGATACGCAGTATTTT. Protein sequence: CASSLLLTSGRVGTDTQYF.

The chain uses TRBV10-3 and TRBJ2-2; the D is unclear. The ends were cut back, 4 bases at V and 8 bases at J, with 11 bases in the middle. The CDR3 spans 13 residues. Germline V gene lookup returns CDR1 ENHRY and CDR2 SYGVKD. CDR3 loop: CAISAPGRGELFF. Written as DNA, the CDR3 is TGTGCCATCAGTGCGCCCGGAAGGGGGGAGCTGTTTTTT.

The sample holds a few counts of this clone. This chain links TRBV5-4 with TRBJ2-3; unclear D gene. Per the germline V gene, CDR1 is SGHNT and CDR2 is YYREEE (reference sequence). Between the trimmed V and J ends, which lost 4 bases and 2 bases, there was a span of 8 bases. This CDR3 spans 13 amino acids. CDR3 protein: CASSPENTDTQYF. The CDR3 bases are TGTGCCAGCAGCCCGGAAAACACAGATACGCAGTATTTT.

The chain employs TRBV4-2 and TRBJ2-6, with D uncertain. V dropped 5 bases and J dropped 4 bases, with 15 bases sitting between them. Germline V gene data show CDR1 as LGHNA and CDR2 as YNFKEQ. The CDR3 is 16 residues long. The chain's CDR3 is CASSLVGSRGANVLTF. CDR3 sequence (DNA): TGTGCCAGCAGCTTGGTGGGGTCGCGGGGGGCCAACGTCCTGACTTTC.

The chain uses TRBV10-3 and TRBJ1-1, with 9 positions matching TRBD1. CDR3 size: 15 residues. From germline, CDR1 is ENHRY and CDR2 SYGVKD. The ends lost 6 bases at V and 0 bases at J; junction bases unmatched: 5. The CDR3 DNA reads TGTGCCATCAGGGGGACAGGGCTGTTGAACACTGAAGCTTTCTTT. Its protein is CAIRGTGLLNTEAFF.

This clone was seen a few times. The same CDR3 is also encoded by other DNA sequences in this sample. This chain connects TRBV7-2 to TRBJ2-7; D ambiguous. The CDR3 length is 13 residues. Germline loops: CDR1 SGHTA, CDR2 FQGNSA. Trimming took off 6 bases at V and 2 bases at J, with 11 bases between the two ends. In DNA form, the CDR3 reads TGTGCCAGCAGTCCTTCCGGGCCCTACGAGCAGTACTTC. As protein: CASSPSGPYEQYF. The full variable domain, rest sourced from reference TRBV7-2 and TRBJ2-7, is GAGVSQSPSNKVTEKGKDVELRCDPISGHTALYWYRQSLGQGLEFLIYFQGNSAPDKSGLPSDRFSAERTGGSVSTLTIQRTQQEDSAVYLCASSPSGPYEQYFGPGTRLTVT.

The chain uses TRBV7-2 and TRBJ1-2; unclear D gene. Germline assignment: CDR1 SGHTA and CDR2 FQGNSA. Trimming left V 1 base short and J 2 bases short, with 11 bases between. This CDR3 is 15 amino acids long. In DNA form, the CDR3 reads TGTGCCAGCAGCTTAGTTCCAGGTTCCAACTATGGCTACACCTTC. It translates to CASSLVPGSNYGYTF.

This clone has ten or more counts. The DNA for the CDR3 is TGTGCCAGCAGTGAAGAGGAAGGAGGGGGGAACACTGAAGCTTTCTTT. The encoded protein is CASSEEEGGGNTEAFF. This chain uses TRBV6-1 with TRBJ1-1; maybe TRBD1 (6 bases). Trimming took 1 base from V and 1 from J, leaving 13 bases between them. This CDR3 region has 16 residues. The germline gives CDR1 MNHNS, CDR2 SASEGT.

The table lists this clone with a count of one. This chain connects TRBV4-1 to TRBJ2-4, with D perhaps TRBD1 or TRBD2 (5 bases each). The germline V gene has CDR1 MGHRA and CDR2 YSYEKL. The ends were cut back, 0 bases at V and 0 bases at J, with 6 bases in the middle. The CDR3 runs to 15 residues. As DNA, the CDR3 is TGCGCCAGCAGCCAAGATGGGGGAGCCAAAAACATTCAGTACTTC. It codes for CASSQDGGAKNIQYF.

The CDR3 DNA reads as TGTGCCAGCAACGAGAGGGGGGGAAGTCAGCCCCAGCATTTT. Protein: CASNERGGSQPQHF. This chain joins TRBV27 and TRBJ1-5; maybe TRBD1 (6 bases). The CDR3 totals 14 residues. V lost 7 bases and J lost 6, with 16 bases in between. The V gene's germline CDR1 is MNHEY and CDR2 SMNVEV (reference sequence).

V usage is TRBV5-4 and J usage is TRBJ2-1, with D tentatively TRBD2 (6 bases). Germline values: CDR1 SGHNT, CDR2 YYREEE (reference sequence). This CDR3 is 14 amino acids long. V dropped 3 bases and J dropped 3 bases, with 10 bases sitting between them. Here the CDR3 reads CASSWGGVYNEQFF. DNA of the CDR3: TGTGCCAGCAGCTGGGGAGGAGTCTACAATGAGCAGTTCTTC.

The J gene is TRBJ1-2, the V gene TRBV5-5; no clear D. V lost 0 bases to trimming and J lost 3 bases, with 6 bases between them. Germline values: CDR1 SGHKS, CDR2 YYEKEE (reference sequence). The CDR3 runs to 13 residues. The CDR3, as DNA: TGTGCCAGCAGCTTGGAGCCAGACTATGGCTACACCTTC. Protein: CASSLEPDYGYTF.

This chain joins TRBV13 and TRBJ2-7; the D gene is possibly TRBD1 (5 bases). Germline V lookup: CDR1 PRHDT, CDR2 FYEKMQ (reference sequence). The CDR3 contains 14 residues. V was trimmed by 3 bases and J by 0 bases, leaving 9 bases between them. CDR3 in DNA: TGTGCCAGCAGCTTCACAGGTTCCTCCTACGAGCAGTACTTC. This gives the protein CASSFTGSSYEQYF.

This clone was detected only a few times. The V gene is TRBV25-1, the J gene TRBJ2-5; a weak D match, TRBD1 (6 bases). Germline CDR1 MGHDK, CDR2 SYGVNS. V shed 6 bases and J shed 11 bases, with 22 bases lying between them. The CDR3 length is 14 residues. The CDR3 DNA reads as TGTGCCAGCAGCCCAGACAAAGGACAGTCTGGGCAGTACTTC. This sequence encodes CASSPDKGQSGQYF. Full variable domain (rest looked up from reference TRBV25-1 and TRBJ2-5): EADIYQTPRYLVIGTGKKITLECSQTMGHDKMYWYQQDPGMELHLIHYSYGVNSTEKGDLSSESTVSRIRTEHFPLTLESARPSHTSQYLCASSPDKGQSGQYFGPGTRLLVL.

The rearrangement uses TRBV7-9 and TRBJ1-2, with 8 bases matching TRBD1. The CDR3 sequence is 14 residues long. In germline, CDR1 is SEHNR, CDR2 FQNEAQ (reference sequence). Losses at the gene ends were 4 bases for V and 4 bases for J; bases not matched to a gene: 5. CDR3 nucleotide sequence: TGTGCCAGCAGCTCGGACAGGGATGGCTATGGCTACACCTTC. Its translation: CASSSDRDGYGYTF.

There are a few counts of this clone. The chain's CDR3 is CASSHSLAGGETQYF. CDR3 coding DNA: TGTGCCAGCAGCCATTCACTAGCGGGAGGGGAGACCCAGTACTTC. J is TRBJ2-5 and V is TRBV9, with 13 bases lining up with TRBD2. V lost 4 bases to trimming and J lost 5 bases; unmatched junction nucleotides: 5. CDR1 SGDLS and CDR2 YYNGEE come from the germline V gene. The CDR3 extends over 15 amino acids. The whole variable domain, remainder taken from reference TRBV9 and TRBJ2-5, is DSGVTQTPKHLITATGQRVTLRCSPRSGDLSVYWYQQSLDQGLQFLIQYYNGEERAKGNILERFSAQQFPDLHSELNLSSLELGDSALYFCASSHSLAGGETQYFGPGTRLLVL.

There are many counts of this clone. The gene calls are TRBV25-1 and TRBJ2-7; 12 bases are shared with TRBD1. Per the germline V gene, CDR1 is MGHDK and CDR2 is SYGVNS. V was clipped by 4 bases and J by 2 bases; unmatched bases: 9. The CDR3 totals 17 residues. CDR3 nucleotides: TGTGCCAGCAGTGGCCCTCGGGGGGACAGGGGGCCCTACGAGCAGTACTTC. This encodes CASSGPRGDRGPYEQYF.

A remark on this clone: This could be a read error, since a much larger clone is one nucleotide away. V usage is TRBV11-2 and J usage is TRBJ2-7; D might be TRBD1 (5 bases). CDR1 and CDR2 from the germline V gene are SGHAT and FQNNGV. Trimming left V 5 bases short and J 6 bases short, with 8 bases between. The CDR3 covers 11 residues. CDR3 in amino acids: CASSVGVEQYF. CDR3 DNA sequence: TGTGCCAGCAGCGTAGGGGTCGAGCAGTACTTC.

The chain recombines TRBV6-6 with TRBJ2-7; the D is unclear. The CDR3 length is 11 residues. Germline V gene sequence: CDR1 MNHNY, CDR2 SVGAGI (reference sequence). Trimming took 6 bases from V and 4 from J, leaving 7 bases between them. The CDR3 DNA reads as TGTGCCAGCAGCGACGGGTACGAGCAGTACTTC. Translating gives CASSDGYEQYF.

This chain connects TRBV4-2 to TRBJ1-5; unclear D gene. There are 15 residues in the CDR3. The V and J ends lost 1 base and 1 base respectively, with 8 bases between them. Germline loops: CDR1 LGHNA, CDR2 YNFKEQ. In nucleotides, the CDR3 is TGTGCCAGCAGCCAAGCCTACAGCAGCAATCAGCCCCAGCATTTT. This gives the protein CASSQAYSSNQPQHF.

This clone has only a few counts. The chain employs TRBV25-1 and TRBJ2-7; no clear D gene. Per germline, CDR1 MGHDK and CDR2 SYGVNS. Trimming took off 5 bases at V and 3 bases at J, with 5 bases between the two ends. The CDR3 has 11 residues. In DNA form, the CDR3 reads TGTGCCAGCAGTCCAGACTACGAGCAGTACTTC. It specifies CASSPDYEQYF.

This clone was detected ten times or more. Within the sample, other DNA sequences also encode this same CDR3. The rearrangement links TRBV18 to TRBJ2-6; no definite D call. The germline CDR1 and CDR2 sequences are KGHSH and LQKENI. With 3 bases removed from V and 0 bases from J, the gap between germline ends came to 9 bases. CDR3 size: 16 residues. The CDR3 is CASSPPQFSGANVLTF. DNA for the CDR3: TGTGCCAGCTCACCTCCTCAGTTCTCTGGGGCCAACGTCCTGACTTTC.